Given below is one T cell receptor (beta chain) in context. TCRdb keeps only in-frame clones here, not all; method: immunoSEQ multiplex PCR. The data hold about 71,000 clones, with around 85% observed a single time. V shed 2 bases, J shed 4 bases, and the junction held 3 bases outside the gene matches. From germline, CDR1 is MNHEY and CDR2 SVGEGT. The CDR3 consists of 15 residues. This sample is drawn from a study of blood T cell repertoires in COVID-19. This clonotype was obtained from a man aged 80 or over with acute or convalescent COVID-19. The specimen was peripheral blood. This chain connects TRBV6-2 or TRBV6-3 to TRBJ2-1, with TRBD1 matching 9 bases. CDR3 bases: TGTGCCAGCAGTTACGGGGGACAGGGATACAATGAGCAGTTCTTC. This translates into CASSYGGQGYNEQFF.